The TCR beta chain described here comes from a study of Ad26.COV2.S vaccination and SARS-CoV-2 variants. Study-level findings and limits: Vaccinated and placebo-treated recipients had similar non-spike TCR breadth.

For this clone: Its antigen is not known.

Clones were read by immunoSEQ multiplex PCR, and TCRdb kept only the in-frame ones, dropping some. The sample holds about 450,000 clones, approximately 92% seen once. Germline V CDR1 and CDR2: SGHTA, FQGTGA. The V gene lost 5 bases and the J gene lost 0 bases, with 13 bases spanning the gap. This CDR3 is 15 amino acids long. Treatment here: over 15 received Ad26.COV2.S at low or high dose, single or two shots; about 5 received placebo; per-sample allocation not given. The samples date from day 63 after the first vaccine or placebo injection. The TCR comes from a person between 18 and 60 years old who received the Ad26.COV2.S COVID-19 vaccine or a placebo. The J gene is TRBJ1-1, the V gene TRBV7-3, with D uncertain. Sequencing was performed on peripheral blood, taken in a trial of Ad26.COV2.S vaccine versus placebo. The CDR3 spells CASSPSPGMNTEAFF. The CDR3 DNA reads as TGTGCCAGCAGCCCCAGTCCCGGAATGAACACTGAAGCTTTCTTT. Filled out from reference TRBV7-3 and TRBJ1-1, the complete variable domain reads GAGVSQTPSNKVTEKGKYVELRCDPISGHTALYWYRQSLGQGPEFLIYFQGTGAADDSGLPNDRFFAVRPEGSVSTLKIQRTERGDSAVYLCASSPSPGMNTEAFFGQGTRLTVV.